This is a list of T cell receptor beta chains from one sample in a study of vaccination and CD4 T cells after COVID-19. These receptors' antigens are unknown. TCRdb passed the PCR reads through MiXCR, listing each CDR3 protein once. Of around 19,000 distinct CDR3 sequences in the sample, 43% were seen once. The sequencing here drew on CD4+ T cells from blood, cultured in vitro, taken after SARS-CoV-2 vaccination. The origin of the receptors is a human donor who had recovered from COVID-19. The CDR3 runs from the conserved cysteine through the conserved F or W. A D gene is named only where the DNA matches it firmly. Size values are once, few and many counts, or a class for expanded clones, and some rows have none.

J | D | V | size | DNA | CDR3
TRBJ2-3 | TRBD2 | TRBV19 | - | TGTGCCAGTAGCGCCGGTATGGGCGGGAGGGTCACAGATACGCAGTATTTT | CASSAGMGGRVTDTQYF
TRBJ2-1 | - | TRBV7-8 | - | TGTGCCAGCAGCCCCACCGGGGCGCATCTCAGTGAGCAGTTCTTC | CASSPTGAHLSEQFF
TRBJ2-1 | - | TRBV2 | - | TGTGCCAGCAGAGAACCTTGGGACGGAAGCTCCTACAATGAGCAGTTCTTC | CASREPWDGSSYNEQFF
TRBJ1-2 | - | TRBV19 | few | TGTGCCAGTAGTATAGATGGCAGGGGACTTGGCTACACCTTC | CASSIDGRGLGYTF
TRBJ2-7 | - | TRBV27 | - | TGTGCCAGCAGCCCGAATCGGGCGGGGAGGAGGTCCACCTACGAGCAGTACTTC | CASSPNRAGRRSTYEQYF
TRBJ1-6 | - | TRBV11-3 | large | TGTGCCAGCAGCCAGACGGCCGGGAATTCACCCCTCCACTTT | CASSQTAGNSPLHF
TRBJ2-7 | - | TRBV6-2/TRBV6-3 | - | TGTGCCAGCAGTTTAGGGCGGTCCTACGAGCAGTACTTC | CASSLGRSYEQYF
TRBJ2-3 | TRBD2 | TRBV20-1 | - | TGCAGTGCTCATAAGACTAGCGGGGACACAGATACGCAGTATTTT | CSAHKTSGDTDTQYF
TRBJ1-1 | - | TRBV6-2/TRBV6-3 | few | TGTGCCAGCAGTTACGGAGACGGCACTGAAGCTTTCTTT | CASSYGDGTEAFF
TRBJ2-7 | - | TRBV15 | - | TGTGCCACCAGCAGAGGTCGGGTCTCCTACGAGCAGTACTTC | CATSRGRVSYEQYF
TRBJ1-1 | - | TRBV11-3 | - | TGTGCCAGCAGCCAGTCGAGGATCACTGAAGCTTTCTTT | CASSQSRITEAFF
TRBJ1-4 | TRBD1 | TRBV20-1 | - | TGCAGTGCTAGAGATGGAGGGGGCAATGAAAAACTGTTTTTT | CSARDGGGNEKLFF
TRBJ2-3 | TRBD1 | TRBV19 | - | TGTGCCAGTAGTCGGGGACAGGGGGAGAGAACGCAGTATTTT | CASSRGQGERTQYF
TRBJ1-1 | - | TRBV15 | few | TGTGCCACCAGCAGAGGGGCGGGGGCTGAAGCTTTCTTT | CATSRGAGAEAFF
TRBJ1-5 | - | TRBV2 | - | TGTGCCAGCAGTGATAGCAATCAGCCCCAGCATTTT | CASSDSNQPQHF
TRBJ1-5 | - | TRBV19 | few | TGTGCCAGTAGTATAGATTTAGGTCAGCCCCAGCATTTT | CASSIDLGQPQHF
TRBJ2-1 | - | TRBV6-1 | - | TGTGCCAGCAGTCGGGAGCCTGATTACAATGAGCAGTTCTTC | CASSREPDYNEQFF
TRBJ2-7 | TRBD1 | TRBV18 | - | TGTGCCAGCTCACCAGGGACAGGGACCTCCTACGAGCAGTACTTC | CASSPGTGTSYEQYF
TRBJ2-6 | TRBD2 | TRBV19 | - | TGTGCCAGTAGTAGAGTAGCGGGAGGTAGATCTGGGGCCAACGTCCTGACTTTC | CASSRVAGGRSGANVLTF
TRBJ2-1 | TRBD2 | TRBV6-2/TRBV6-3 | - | TGTGCCAGCAGTTATAGTCTAGCGGGGGCCGCGAGCTCCTACAATGAGCAGTTCTTC | CASSYSLAGAASSYNEQFF
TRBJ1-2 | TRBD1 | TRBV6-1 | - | TGTGCCAGCAGTGAAGGGGACAGCCGAGAGCTTAGAGGCTACACCTTC | CASSEGDSRELRGYTF
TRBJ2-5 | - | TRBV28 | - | TGTGCCAGCAGAAAGGGGTTCCAAGAGACCCAGTACTTC | CASRKGFQETQYF
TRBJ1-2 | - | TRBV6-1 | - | TGTGCCAGCAGTGAATTTAGGGCTGGCTACACCTTC | CASSEFRAGYTF
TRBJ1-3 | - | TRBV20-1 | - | TGCAGTGCTAGGGTCACAGGGATACCCTCCTTCTCTGGAAACACCATATATTTT | CSARVTGIPSFSGNTIYF
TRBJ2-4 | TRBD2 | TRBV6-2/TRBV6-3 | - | TGTGCCAGCAGTTCCCTAGCGGATTTAGCCAAAAACATTCAGTACTTC | CASSSLADLAKNIQYF
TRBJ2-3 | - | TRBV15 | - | TGTGCCACCAGCAGAGTGTGGGCAGATACGCAGTATTTT | CATSRVWADTQYF
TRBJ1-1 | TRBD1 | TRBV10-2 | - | TGCGCCAGCAGTGGGTCAGGGGGGAACACTGAAGCTTTCTTT | CASSGSGGNTEAFF
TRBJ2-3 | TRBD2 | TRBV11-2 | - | TGTGCCAGCAGCTTGACTAGCGGGGGGGGCACAGATACGCAGTATTTT | CASSLTSGGGTDTQYF
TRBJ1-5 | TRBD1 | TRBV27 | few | TGTGCCAGCAGTCCCGACAGGGCGGTTCAGCCCCAGCATTTT | CASSPDRAVQPQHF
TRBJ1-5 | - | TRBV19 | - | TGTGCCAGTGGGGGGATGTCGAGCAATCAGCCCCAGCATTTT | CASGGMSSNQPQHF
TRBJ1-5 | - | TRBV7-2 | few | TGTGCCAGCAGCTCCGTTAACCAGCCCCAGCATTTT | CASSSVNQPQHF
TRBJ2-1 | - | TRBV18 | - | TGTGCCAGCTCACAGGACTACAATGAGCAGTTCTTC | CASSQDYNEQFF
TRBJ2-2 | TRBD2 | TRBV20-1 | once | TGCAGTGCTACCGAGTCTAGCGGGAGGTTTACCGGGGAGCCGTTTTTT | CSATESSGRFTGEPFF
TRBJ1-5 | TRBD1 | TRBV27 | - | TGTGCCAGCAGTAAAATATCCGGGACAGGATTTAGCAATCAGCCCCAGCATTTT | CASSKISGTGFSNQPQHF
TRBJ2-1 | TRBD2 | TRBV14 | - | TGTGCCAGCAGCCAAGAAACGGGAGGGCCCTCTGAGCAGTTCTTC | CASSQETGGPSEQFF
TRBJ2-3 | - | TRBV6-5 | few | TGTGCCAGCAGTTACAGTTCGGTAGTTGCGTATTTT | CASSYSSVVAYF
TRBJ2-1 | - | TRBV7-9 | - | TGTGCCAGCAGCGTTCTGGGAGAGAGCCAACAAGCTTGGTTCTTC | CASSVLGESQQAWFF
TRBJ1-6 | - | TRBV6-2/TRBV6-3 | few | TGTGCCAGCAGTTATCGAATCCCGGGGAGTTCTGATTCACCCCTCCACTTT | CASSYRIPGSSDSPLHF
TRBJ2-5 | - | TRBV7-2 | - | TGTGCCAGCAGCTTAGCGGCGACTAGCCAAGAGACCCAGTACTTC | CASSLAATSQETQYF
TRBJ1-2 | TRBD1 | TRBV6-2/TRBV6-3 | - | TGTGCCAGCAGTAGAGCAGGGGGCGACGACTATGGCTACACCTTC | CASSRAGGDDYGYTF
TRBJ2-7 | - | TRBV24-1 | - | TGTGCCACCAGTGACACCGGACAGAAAAGCTCCTACGAGCAGTACTTC | CATSDTGQKSSYEQYF
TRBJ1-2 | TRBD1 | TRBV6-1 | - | TGTGCCAGCAGTGCGCCTCTGGGACAGCGGCATGGCTACACCTTC | CASSAPLGQRHGYTF
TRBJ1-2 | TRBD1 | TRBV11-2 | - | TGTGCCAGCAGCTCCCCTGGGACAGGAAACTATGGCTACACCTTC | CASSSPGTGNYGYTF
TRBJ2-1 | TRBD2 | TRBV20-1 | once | TGCAGTGCTGGGGGTAGGCGGGGGGGATACAATGAGCAGTTCTTC | CSAGGRRGGYNEQFF
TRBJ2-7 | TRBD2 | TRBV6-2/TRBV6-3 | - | TGTGCCAGCAGTTACAGGGCTCCGGGGCCTAGCGGAGGCCAGGAGCAGTACTTC | CASSYRAPGPSGGQEQYF
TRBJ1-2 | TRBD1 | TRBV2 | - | TGTGCCAGCGACCGGGACAGGAACAACTATGGCTACACCTTC | CASDRDRNNYGYTF
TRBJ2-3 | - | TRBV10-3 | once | TGTGCCATCAGTGAGTCCCAGGGGGGGACAGATACGCAGTATTTT | CAISESQGGTDTQYF
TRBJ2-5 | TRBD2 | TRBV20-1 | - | TGCAGTGCTAGCAGAGGACTAGCGGGAGGGCCCTCGGGGGAGACCCAGTACTTC | CSASRGLAGGPSGETQYF
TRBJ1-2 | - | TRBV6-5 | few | TGTGCCAGCAGTTACGCCCTGGGGGCGCAGAACTATGGCTACACCTTC | CASSYALGAQNYGYTF
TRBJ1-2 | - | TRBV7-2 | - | TGTGCCAGCAGCTTAAGACCCGGGGGAGGGGCAAACTATGGCTACACCTTC | CASSLRPGGGANYGYTF
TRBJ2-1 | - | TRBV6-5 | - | TGTGCCAGCAGTTACTCGGGTTGGGGGACTGAGCAGTTCTTC | CASSYSGWGTEQFF
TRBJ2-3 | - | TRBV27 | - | TGTGCCAGCAGTTTAGCCAGGGGGGGCACAGATACGCAGTATTTT | CASSLARGGTDTQYF
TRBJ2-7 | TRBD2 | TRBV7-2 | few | TGTGCCAGCAGCTTAAGGCGGGGGACCTACGAGCAGTACTTC | CASSLRRGTYEQYF
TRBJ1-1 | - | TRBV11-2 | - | TGTGCCAGCAGCTTTGACGGGGGGCTTGAAGCTTTCTTT | CASSFDGGLEAFF
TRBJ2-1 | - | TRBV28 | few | TGTGCCAGCAGTTTAGCAGGGGCCCCCTACAATGAGCAGTTCTTC | CASSLAGAPYNEQFF
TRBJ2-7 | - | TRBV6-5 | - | TGTGCCAGCAGTTATAGGCTAGGTACCTACGAGCAGTACTTC | CASSYRLGTYEQYF
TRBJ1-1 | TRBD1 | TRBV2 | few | TGTGCCAGCAGGGGGGACAGGGGCACTGAAGCTTTCTTT | CASRGDRGTEAFF
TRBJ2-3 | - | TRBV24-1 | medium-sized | TGTGCCACACAACAACTTGGTGATACGCAGTATTTT | CATQQLGDTQYF